This T cell receptor beta chain was documented in a study of blood T cell repertoires in COVID-19 (dated by TCRdb to the early 2020s). Regarding the study in general: Samples covering the acute and convalescent phases of COVID-19 were provided by collaborators in the United States, Italy and Spain. The repertoires were made available in a free public database intended to serve as a resource for research on the immune response to SARS-CoV-2. The material from the prospective study consisted of cDNA or gDNA derived from T cells, B-cell-depleted T cells, or PBMCs. The sample metadata nearly always contained a de-identified subject ID, COVID-19 status, age in years and sex. The samples were drawn from two sources: the first 160 participants of the ongoing ImmuneRACE study, and over 1,000 subjects contributed by 6 global collaborators. Where available, HLA class I and class II types were obtained from metadata supplied by the sample provider rather than from assay-based typing. Subjects who had been exposed to COVID-19, were actively infected with it, or had recovered from it provided the deeply sampled blood TCRbeta repertoires that made up the dataset.

Including cysteine and phenylalanine, the CDR3 has 16 amino acids. The CDR3 DNA has 48 bases and is translated from base 1. V is trimmed back by 1 base and J by 6 bases, and the junction contains 7 bases that no gene match accounts for. The germline V gene encodes CDR1 LGHNA and CDR2 YSLEER. One collaborating source in Seattle enrolled patients during active infection and followed them longitudinally through the course of disease. Whole blood was collected in K2EDTA tubes by collaborating institutions according to the institutions' own protocols. Collaborator samples were shipped for TCRbeta analysis as frozen whole blood, isolated PBMCs, or DNA extracted from either sample type. Concerning this clone: What this receptor recognizes is not known. No per-base quality is available; no much larger clone lies one base away.

Overall results and qualifications from the work: Clinical and demographic metadata were provided uncurated, with the amount varying by source and participant.

TCRbeta CDR3 regions were amplified from genomic DNA by means of the immunoSEQ Assay, a bias-controlled multiplex PCR. The study's processing was this. Nucleated cell counts per sample were estimated from amplification of reference gene primers within the assay. Sequence reads were collapsed and filtered to measure the absolute abundance of every unique TCRbeta CDR3 rearrangement. For each sample, productive Simpson clonality was calculated by taking the square root of Simpson's diversity index across productive rearrangements. The table comes from immuneACCESS by way of TCRdb, which keeps in-frame sequences with V and J called. Part of the clones is missing from these tables; in studies checked, under half for an unresolved V gene and the rest for unknown reasons. V and J calls and clone size are those listed in that table; D and trimming were worked out from the DNA. This sample is represented by about 180,000 clones; about 85% of them were singletons. The biggest ten clones account for approximately 7% of the sample.

Sample: peripheral blood. Recombination joined TRBV4-3 with TRBJ2-7, with 12 bases in between that match TRBD2. This receptor was obtained from a man aged 80 or over with COVID-19, enrolled during active disease. The CDR3 protein is CASSQGATSGGLEQYF. In nucleotide form, the sequence is TGCGCCAGCAGCCAAGGAGCGACTAGCGGGGGCCTCGAGCAGTACTTC.